What follows are 9 T cell receptor beta chains derived from one specimen sequenced in a study of CD8 T cell repertoires and HIV-1 epitope variants. These receptors' targets are unknown. Using immunoSEQ multiplex PCR, the repertoire was profiled, and TCRdb retains in-frame clones only, with some absent. The top ten hold around two fifths of the sample, which has about 6,000 clones, over 60% seen once. Sequencing was done on a sample of cultured CD8+ T cells derived from PBMCs. The origin of the receptors is a male donor with HIV.

The chain uses TRBV6-4 and TRBJ2-3, with 10 bases identical to TRBD2. V shed 0 bases and J 3 bases; nucleotides not matched to a gene: 3. The length of the CDR3 is 16 residues. CDR1 is MRHNA, CDR2 SNTAGT, per germline. The CDR3 DNA is TGTGCCAGCAGTGACTCCGCTAGCGGGAGTACAGATACGCAGTATTTT. This sequence encodes CASSDSASGSTDTQYF.

The CDR3, as DNA: TGCGCCAGCAGCTTGGGGGGACAGCCACCTTTCATTCAGTACTTC. This gives the protein CASSLGGQPPFIQYF. V is TRBV5-1 and J is TRBJ2-4, with TRBD1 matching over 7 bases. The germline V gene has CDR1 SGHRS and CDR2 YFSETQ. The V and J ends lost 0 bases and 9 bases, in that order; junction bases with no gene match: 9. The CDR3 loop spans 15 amino acids.

This clone was observed a few times. The J gene is TRBJ2-7, the V gene TRBV7-6; TRBD2 is a possible D gene (6 bases). Deletions cut 6 bases from V and 3 bases from J, with 12 bases between. Germline-derived CDR1 and CDR2 are SGHVS and FNYEAQ. The CDR3 totals 13 residues. Here the CDR3 reads CASSPGVGYEQYF. The CDR3 DNA reads TGTGCCAGCAGTCCGGGGGTGGGCTACGAGCAGTACTTC.

The chain has TRBV6-5 and TRBJ1-1, with D uncertain. The CDR3 is made up of 14 amino acids. CDR1 MNHEY and CDR2 SVGAGI come from the germline V gene. Trimming cost V 11 bases and J 4 bases, with 20 bases left between them. In DNA form, the CDR3 reads TGTGCCCCCAGATCTGTGTCTTTGGGCACTGAAGCTTTCTTT. Protein product: CAPRSVSLGTEAFF.

The rearrangement joins TRBV9 to TRBJ1-1; D call uncertain. The CDR3 is 13 residues long. Germline values: CDR1 SGDLS, CDR2 YYNGEE. Trimming took 2 bases from V and 3 from J, leaving 8 bases between them. CDR3 bases: TGTGCCAGCAGCGTTTCAGAGTACACTGAAGCTTTCTTT. This gives the protein CASSVSEYTEAFF.

This sequence joins TRBV28 and TRBJ2-7; 7 positions match TRBD1. Germline loops: CDR1 MDHEN, CDR2 SYDVKM. This CDR3 spans 14 amino acids. The V segment lost 3 bases and the J segment 6 bases; nucleotides outside the gene matches: 8. CDR3 region: CASSLPEGAGEQYF. DNA of the CDR3: TGTGCCAGCAGTTTGCCTGAGGGGGCTGGCGAGCAGTACTTC.

The chain is built from TRBV6-6 and TRBJ2-7; D unresolved. CDR1 and CDR2 from the germline V gene are MNHNY and SVGAGI (reference sequence). The CDR3 is 12 amino acids. The V gene lost 2 bases and the J gene lost 2 bases, with 4 bases spanning the gap. CDR3 nucleotides: TGTGCCAGCAGTTACGGGACCTACGAGCAGTACTTC. This sequence encodes CASSYGTYEQYF.

The V gene is TRBV28, the J gene TRBJ2-2; tentatively, D is TRBD2 (5 bases). CDR3 length: 14 residues. Germline loops: CDR1 MDHEN, CDR2 SYDVKM. Trimming took off 4 bases at V and 6 bases at J, with 12 bases between the two ends. CDR3 sequence (DNA): TGTGCCAGCAGTTGGCGGGTGTCGCCCGGGGAGCTGTTTTTT. It codes for CASSWRVSPGELFF.

The chain carries TRBV19 and TRBJ2-1, with 10 bases that match TRBD2. Germline CDR1 is LNHDA and CDR2 is SQIVND (reference sequence). This CDR3 is built from 15 residues. J gave up 4 bases and V 5 bases, and 5 bases lay outside the gene matches. In DNA, the CDR3 is TGTGCCAGTAGTCCTACTAGCGGGGAGTACAATGAGCAGTTCTTC. Translating it yields CASSPTSGEYNEQFF.